This passage covers 21 T cell receptor beta chains from one sample sequenced in a study of blood T cell repertoires in COVID-19. The method was immunoSEQ multiplex PCR; TCRdb's version includes in-frame clones alone and lacks a portion of them. In the table there are about 50,000 clones, approximately 85% of which are singletons. Sequencing was performed on peripheral blood. The receptors originated from a man in his sixties with acute or convalescent COVID-19.

The gene calls are TRBV25-1 and TRBJ2-7, with TRBD1 as a possible D gene (5 bases). CDR3 length: 16 residues. V lost 3 bases to trimming and J lost 2 bases, with 17 bases between them. Per the germline V gene, CDR1 is MGHDK and CDR2 is SYGVNS. CDR3 sequence (DNA): TGTGCCAGCAGTGATAACAGGCAATCGCAGGCCTACGAGCAGTACTTC. This codes for CASSDNRQSQAYEQYF.

This chain connects TRBV6-4 to TRBJ1-2, with 7 positions matching TRBD1. This CDR3 region has 12 residues. The trim removed 6 bases at V and 6 bases at J, leaving 4 bases unmatched. CDR1 and CDR2 (germline): MRHNA, SNTAGT. CDR3 sequence reads: CASSRTGHGYTF. The DNA of the CDR3 is TGTGCCAGCAGCAGGACAGGCCATGGCTACACCTTC.

The V and J genes are TRBV5-1 and TRBJ1-1; D possibly corresponds to TRBD1 (5 bases). This CDR3 has 13 residues. CDR1 and CDR2 from the germline V gene are SGHRS and YFSETQ. V dropped 4 bases and J dropped 6 bases, with 13 bases sitting between them. CDR3 protein: CASSGGSVAEAFF. The CDR3 DNA reads as TGCGCCAGCAGCGGGGGGAGCGTCGCTGAAGCTTTCTTT.

The V and J genes are TRBV4-1 and TRBJ1-3; D ambiguous. Trimming removed 1 base from V and 3 bases from J, with 7 bases in between. Germline assignment: CDR1 MGHRA and CDR2 YSYEKL. The CDR3 runs 14 residues. CDR3 sequence: CASSQGLLGNTIYF. The CDR3 coding sequence is TGCGCCAGCAGCCAAGGGCTCCTTGGAAACACCATATATTTT.

This chain joins TRBV5-1 and TRBJ2-5, with TRBD2 matching over 9 bases. In germline, CDR1 is SGHRS, CDR2 YFSETQ. V was clipped by 2 bases and J by 5 bases; unmatched bases: 10. The CDR3 spans 16 residues. The CDR3 nucleotides read TGCGCCAGCAGCTTAGCGGCTAGCGGGACTTCTGAGACCCAGTACTTC. Protein sequence: CASSLAASGTSETQYF.

The chain recombines TRBV30 with TRBJ2-3; D may be TRBD1 (6 bases). The ends were cut back, 0 bases at V and 6 bases at J, with 13 bases in the middle. CDR1 and CDR2 from the germline V gene are GTSNPN and SVGIG (reference sequence). The CDR3 contains 14 residues. CDR3 in amino acids: CAWSVSAGVDTQYF. The DNA for the CDR3 is TGTGCCTGGAGTGTCTCGGCAGGGGTGGATACGCAGTATTTT.

The genes are TRBV7-9 and TRBJ2-1; TRBD1 might be the D (6 bases). Germline assignment: CDR1 SEHNR and CDR2 FQNEAQ (reference sequence). The CDR3 is made up of 14 amino acids. The V and J ends lost 5 bases and 8 bases respectively, with 16 bases between them. Written as DNA, the CDR3 is TGTGCCAGCAGCGGGGGACAAGATCGGCATGAGCAGTTCTTC. It encodes CASSGGQDRHEQFF.

The chain combines TRBV15 with TRBJ1-2, with 9 positions matching TRBD1. Germline values: CDR1 LNHNV, CDR2 YYDKDF (reference sequence). This CDR3 contains 14 residues. After removal of 5 bases from V and 8 bases from J, the junction contained 9 bases not matched to a gene. CDR3 loop: CATSSLRTGVGYTF. In nucleotides, the CDR3 is TGTGCCACCAGCTCCTTAAGGACAGGGGTAGGCTACACCTTC.

The V call is TRBV19, the J call TRBJ1-2, with 8 bases fitting TRBD1. V shed 4 bases and J 3 bases; nucleotides not matched to a gene: 4. This CDR3 is built from 14 residues. Looked up from germline, CDR1 is LNHDA and CDR2 is SQIVND (reference sequence). The CDR3 here is CASSRGTGDYGYTF. The CDR3 region has the DNA TGTGCCAGTAGTAGGGGGACAGGAGACTATGGCTACACCTTC.

This chain connects TRBV5-1 to TRBJ2-1; D is perhaps TRBD1 (6 bases). The length of the CDR3 is 15 residues. Per the germline V gene, CDR1 is SGHRS and CDR2 is YFSETQ. Deletions cut 7 bases from V and 0 bases from J, with 14 bases between. The CDR3 loop reads CASSPLDSSYNEQFF. Written as DNA, the CDR3 is TGCGCCAGCTCCCCCTTGGACAGCTCCTACAATGAGCAGTTCTTC.

This clone was seen once. This sequence joins TRBV2 and TRBJ2-3; D is uncertain. The CDR3 runs 12 residues. Trimming took off 8 bases at V and 1 base at J, with 7 bases between the two ends. From germline, CDR1 is SNHLY and CDR2 FYNNEI. Here the CDR3 DNA reads TGTGCCAGCCACCAGGGCACAGATACGCAGTATTTT. Its translation: CASHQGTDTQYF.

The V gene is TRBV19, the J gene TRBJ1-6, with 7 positions matching TRBD1. The CDR3 loop spans 14 amino acids. V was clipped by 5 bases and J by 9 bases; unmatched bases: 7. The germline V gene has CDR1 LNHDA and CDR2 SQIVND (reference sequence). CDR3 DNA sequence: TGTGCCAGTAGTCCGAACGACAGGGCTTCACCCCTCCACTTT. Encoded protein: CASSPNDRASPLHF.

This sequence joins TRBV6-4 and TRBJ1-1; 8 bases are a match to TRBD1. After removal of 2 bases from V and 4 bases from J, the junction contained 6 bases not matched to a gene. The CDR3 covers 15 residues. Germline V gives CDR1 MRHNA, CDR2 SNTAGT. This CDR3 reads CASSDVPTGGTEAFF. For the CDR3, the DNA is TGTGCCAGCAGTGACGTTCCAACAGGGGGCACTGAAGCTTTCTTT.

J is TRBJ2-5 and V is TRBV2; 8 positions agree with TRBD1. The germline V gene has CDR1 SNHLY and CDR2 FYNNEI. The CDR3 loop spans 14 amino acids. With V trimmed by 2 bases and J by 6 bases, 5 bases remained unmatched. In DNA, the CDR3 is TGTGCCAGCAGTGAACCCGACAGGGGTCAGACCCAGTACTTC. It yields the protein CASSEPDRGQTQYF. Looking up the rest from reference TRBV2 and TRBJ2-5 gives the full variable domain: EPEVTQTPSHQVTQMGQEVILRCVPISNHLYFYWYRQILGQKVEFLVSFYNNEISEKSEIFDDQFSVERPDGSNFTLKIRSTKLEDSAMYFCASSEPDRGQTQYFGPGTRLLVL.

V gene TRBV18 combines with J gene TRBJ2-1; 16 bases are shared with TRBD2. CDR1 KGHSH and CDR2 LQKENI come from the germline V gene. This CDR3 region has 15 residues. V was clipped by 6 bases and J by 8 bases; unmatched bases: 4. DNA for the CDR3: TGTGCCAGCTCCGCGGGACTAGCGGGAGGGGATGAGCAGTTCTTC. Its translation: CASSAGLAGGDEQFF. The variable domain in full, completed from reference TRBV18 and TRBJ2-1, reads NAGVMQNPRHLVRRRGQEARLRCSPMKGHSHVYWYRQLPEEGLKFMVYLQKENIIDESGMPKERFSAEFPKEGPSILRIQQVVRGDSAAYFCASSAGLAGGDEQFFGPGTRLTVL.

The chain employs TRBV12-3 or TRBV12-4 and TRBJ2-5; 8 bases map to TRBD1. J lost 3 bases, V lost 6 bases, and 3 bases had no gene match. There are 13 residues in the CDR3. CDR3 sequence: CASRKQGEETQYF. CDR3 coding DNA: TGTGCCAGCAGGAAACAGGGGGAAGAGACCCAGTACTTC.

This chain joins TRBV4-2 and TRBJ1-1; D is undetermined. In germline, CDR1 is LGHNA, CDR2 YNFKEQ. The V end was cut by 0 bases, the J end by 4 bases, with 12 bases between. CDR3 length equals 15 residues. CDR3 protein: CASSQEGRDVTEAFF. For the CDR3, the DNA is TGTGCCAGCAGCCAAGAAGGTCGGGATGTCACTGAAGCTTTCTTT.

In its sample, this clone was seen a few times. This sequence joins TRBV28 and TRBJ1-2; TRBD1 aligns across 7 bases. The germline gives CDR1 MDHEN, CDR2 SYDVKM. The junction had 11 bases not matched to a gene; V was cut back by 8 bases and J by 2 bases. This CDR3 has 15 amino acids. The CDR3 sequence: CASVTGNDPNYGYTF. The CDR3 coding sequence is TGTGCCAGCGTGACAGGGAATGACCCCAACTATGGCTACACCTTC.

The rearrangement joins TRBV9 to TRBJ2-5; a weak D match, TRBD2 (5 bases). Germline lookup yields CDR1 SGDLS and CDR2 YYNGEE. This CDR3 is built from 14 residues. Trimming stripped 0 bases from V and 4 bases from J, with 10 bases between. The CDR3 spells CASSVGNGIETQYF. The CDR3 coding sequence is TGTGCCAGCAGCGTAGGGAACGGGATAGAGACCCAGTACTTC.

The chain couples TRBV11-2 to TRBJ2-7; D unresolved. Germline V gene lookup returns CDR1 SGHAT and CDR2 FQNNGV. CDR3 length: 14 amino acids. The V and J ends lost 1 base and 7 bases respectively, with 14 bases between them. The CDR3 coding sequence is TGTGCCAGCAGCTTAGGCGGAGTCCGACGAGAGCAGTACTTC. This sequence encodes CASSLGGVRREQYF.

The CDR3 DNA reads as TGCGCCAGCAGCTTGACTCCGGGGGAGCAGTACTTC. Amino acids: CASSLTPGEQYF. The chain joins TRBV5-1 to TRBJ2-7, with a weak D call TRBD2 (5 bases). The CDR3 loop spans 12 amino acids. The V gene's germline CDR1 is SGHRS and CDR2 YFSETQ. With 1 base removed from V and 7 bases from J, the gap between germline ends came to 9 bases.